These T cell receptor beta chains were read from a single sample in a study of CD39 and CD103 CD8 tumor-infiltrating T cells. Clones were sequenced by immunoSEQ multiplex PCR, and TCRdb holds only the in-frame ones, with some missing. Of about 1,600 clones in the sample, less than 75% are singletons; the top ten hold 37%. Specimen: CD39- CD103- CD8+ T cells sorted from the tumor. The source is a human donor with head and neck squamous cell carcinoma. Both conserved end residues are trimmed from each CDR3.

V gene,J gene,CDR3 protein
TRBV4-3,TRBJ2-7,ASSQTTSSYEQY
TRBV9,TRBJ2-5,ASSVAGRAKTQY
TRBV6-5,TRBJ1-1,ASSYLTGGFTEAF
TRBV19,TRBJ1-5,ASSTVLRQPQH
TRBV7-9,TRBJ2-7,ASSLGGLEKYEQY
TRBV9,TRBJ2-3,ASSVESLAGGSTDTQY
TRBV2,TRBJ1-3,ASSYETGGSGNTIY
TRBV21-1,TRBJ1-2,ASSPRGGLSYGYT
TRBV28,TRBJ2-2,ASSFRGTGELF
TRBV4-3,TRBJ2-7,ASSHSWTGESYEQY
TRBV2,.,ARAGQGPYEQY
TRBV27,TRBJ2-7,ASSPMAGQGGHEQY
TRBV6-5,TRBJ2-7,ASSYSIQGTYEQY
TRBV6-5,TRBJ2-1,ASSLFSRGGDEQF
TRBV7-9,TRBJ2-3,ASSLAEFGLETDTQY
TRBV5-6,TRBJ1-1,ASSLGAGNTEAF
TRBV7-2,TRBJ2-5,ASSLGLAGYETQY
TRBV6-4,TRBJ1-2,ASSDSFGTASNYGYT
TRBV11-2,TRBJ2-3,ASSLWRTTDTQY
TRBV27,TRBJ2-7,ASSRDRNYEQY
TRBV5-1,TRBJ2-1,ASSLEGQGYNEQF
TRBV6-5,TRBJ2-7,ASSYSTSGSNEQY
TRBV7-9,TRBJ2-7,ASSLEFSPRPYEQY
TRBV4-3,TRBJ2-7,ASSQEWGADYYEQY
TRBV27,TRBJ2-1,ASSPGASGGGEQF
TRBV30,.,AWSGGTARYEQY
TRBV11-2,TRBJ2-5,ASSSPVVGVYFGTQY
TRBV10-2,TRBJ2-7,ASSEGAWYNEQY
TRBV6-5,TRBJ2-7,ASSYVGRPSYEQY
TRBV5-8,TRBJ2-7,ASSFWDSGHEQY
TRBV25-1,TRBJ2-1,ASSELGNEQF